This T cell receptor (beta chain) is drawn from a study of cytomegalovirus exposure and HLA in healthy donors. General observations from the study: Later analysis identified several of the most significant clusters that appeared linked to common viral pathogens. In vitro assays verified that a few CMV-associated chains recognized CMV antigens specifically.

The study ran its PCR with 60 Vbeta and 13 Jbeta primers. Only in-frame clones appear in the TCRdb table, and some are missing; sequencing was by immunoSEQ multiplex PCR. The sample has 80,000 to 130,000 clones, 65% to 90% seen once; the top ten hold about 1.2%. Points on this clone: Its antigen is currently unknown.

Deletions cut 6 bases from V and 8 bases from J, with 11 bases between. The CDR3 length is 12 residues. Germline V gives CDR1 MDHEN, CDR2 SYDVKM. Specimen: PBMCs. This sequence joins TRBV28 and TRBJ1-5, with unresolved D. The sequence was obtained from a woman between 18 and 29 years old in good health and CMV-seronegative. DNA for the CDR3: TGTGCCAGCAGGGCCAACATTGAGCCCCAGCATTTT. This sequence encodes CASRANIEPQHF.